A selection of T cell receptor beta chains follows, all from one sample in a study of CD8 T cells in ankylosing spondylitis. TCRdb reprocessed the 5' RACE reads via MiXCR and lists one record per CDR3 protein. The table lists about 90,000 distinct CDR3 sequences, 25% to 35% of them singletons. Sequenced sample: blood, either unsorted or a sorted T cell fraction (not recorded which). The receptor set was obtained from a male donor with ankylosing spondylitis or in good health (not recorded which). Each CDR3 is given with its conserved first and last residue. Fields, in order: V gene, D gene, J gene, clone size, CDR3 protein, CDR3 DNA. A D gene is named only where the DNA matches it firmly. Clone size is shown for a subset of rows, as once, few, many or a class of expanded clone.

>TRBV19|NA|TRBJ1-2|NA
CASRRPSRTESAGYTF
TGTGCCAGTCGAAGACCTTCTAGGACCGAAAGCGCCGGCTACACCTTC
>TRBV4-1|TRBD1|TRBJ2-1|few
CASSQGVYNEQFF
TGCGCCAGCAGTCAGGGGGTTTACAATGAGCAGTTCTTC
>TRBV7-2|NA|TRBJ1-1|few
CASSLKGRDTEAFF
TGTGCCAGCAGCCTCAAAGGGAGGGACACTGAAGCTTTCTTT
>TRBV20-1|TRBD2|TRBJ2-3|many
CSARDWLAGVGDTQYF
TGCAGTGCTAGAGACTGGCTAGCGGGGGTTGGAGATACGCAGTATTTT
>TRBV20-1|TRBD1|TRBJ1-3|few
CSALTGGYSGNTIYF
TGCAGTGCCCTTACAGGGGGCTACTCTGGAAACACCATATATTTT
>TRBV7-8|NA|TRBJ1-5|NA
CASSLDRVGHQPQHF
TGTGCCAGCAGCTTAGACAGGGTGGGCCATCAGCCCCAGCATTTT
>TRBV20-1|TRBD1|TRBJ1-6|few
CSARDRGLGNSPLHF
TGCAGTGCTAGGGACAGGGGGCTGGGAAATTCACCCCTCCACTTT
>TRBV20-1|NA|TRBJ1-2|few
CSAFTPRTENYGYTF
TGCAGTGCTTTCACCCCTCGGACGGAAAACTATGGCTACACCTTC
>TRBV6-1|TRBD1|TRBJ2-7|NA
CASSATATGELVDEQYF
TGTGCCAGCAGTGCAACCGCGACAGGGGAACTAGTGGACGAGCAGTACTTC
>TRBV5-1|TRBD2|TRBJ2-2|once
CASSLAGSFTGELFF
TGCGCCAGCAGCCTAGCGGGCTCGTTCACCGGGGAGCTGTTTTTT
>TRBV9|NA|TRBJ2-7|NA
CASSVGQGRAEQYF
TGTGCCAGCAGCGTAGGCCAGGGTAGGGCCGAGCAGTACTTC
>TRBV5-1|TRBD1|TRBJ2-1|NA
CASSEIGQDNEQFF
TGCGCCAGCAGCGAAATCGGACAGGACAATGAGCAGTTCTTC
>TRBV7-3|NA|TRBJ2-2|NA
CASSLRWAGELFF
TGTGCCAGCAGCTTAAGATGGGCGGGGGAGCTGTTTTTT
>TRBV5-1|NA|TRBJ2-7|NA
CASSNSNTYEQYF
TGCGCCAGCAGCAACTCTAATACCTACGAGCAGTACTTC
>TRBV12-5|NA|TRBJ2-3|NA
CASGSRSTDTQYF
TGTGCTAGTGGTTCAAGAAGCACAGATACGCAGTATTTT
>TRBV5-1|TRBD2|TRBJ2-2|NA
CASSLVGLAGANTGELFF
TGCGCCAGCAGTTTGGTCGGACTAGCGGGAGCGAACACCGGGGAGCTGTTTTTT
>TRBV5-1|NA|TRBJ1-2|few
CASSLTGGDRVSYTF
TGCGCCAGCAGCTTGACAGGCGGAGACCGTGTTAGCTACACCTTC
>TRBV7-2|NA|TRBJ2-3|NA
CASSLAGRQDTQYF
TGTGCCAGCAGCTTAGCAGGCCGCCAAGACACGCAGTATTTT
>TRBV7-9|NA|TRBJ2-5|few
CASSLTRRQETQYF
TGTGCCAGCAGTCTTACCCGTCGACAAGAGACCCAGTACTTC
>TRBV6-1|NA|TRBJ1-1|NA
CASRSPGVLRGAFF
TGTGCCAGCAGATCACCGGGAGTTCTCAGAGGAGCTTTCTTT
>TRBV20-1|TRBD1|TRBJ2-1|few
CSARIRDRKYNEQFF
TGCAGTGCTAGGATTCGGGACAGAAAATACAATGAGCAGTTCTTC
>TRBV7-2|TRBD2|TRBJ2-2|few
CASSLASGVSGTGELFF
TGTGCCAGCAGCTTAGCTAGCGGGGTATCGGGGACCGGGGAGCTGTTTTTT
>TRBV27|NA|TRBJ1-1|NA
CASSRALKNTEAFF
TGTGCCAGCAGTCGCGCCTTAAAAAACACTGAAGCTTTCTTT
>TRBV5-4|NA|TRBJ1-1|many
CASSLDPGLPEAFF
TGTGCCAGCAGCTTGGATCCAGGGCTGCCTGAAGCTTTCTTT
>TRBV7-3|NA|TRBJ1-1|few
CASSSHGPGNTEAFF
TGTGCCAGCAGCTCCCACGGGCCCGGGAACACTGAAGCTTTCTTT
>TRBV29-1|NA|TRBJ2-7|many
CSVAAEGAYEQYF
TGCAGCGTTGCTGCGGAGGGAGCCTACGAGCAGTACTTC
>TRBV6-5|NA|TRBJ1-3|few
CATSTSGNTIYF
TGTGCCACCTCGACCTCTGGAAACACCATATATTTT
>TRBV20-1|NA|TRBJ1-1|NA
CSATDPGAFF
TGCAGTGCTACTGACCCAGGAGCTTTCTTT
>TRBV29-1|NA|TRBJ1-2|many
CSVVGGYGYTF
TGCAGCGTTGTCGGCGGGTATGGCTACACCTTC
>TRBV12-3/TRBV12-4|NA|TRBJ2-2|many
CASSYTGELFF
TGTGCCAGCAGTTACACCGGGGAGCTGTTTTTT
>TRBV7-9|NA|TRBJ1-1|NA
CASSLAHDAFF
TGTGCCAGCAGCTTAGCTCACGATGCTTTCTTT
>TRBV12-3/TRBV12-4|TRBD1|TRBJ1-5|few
CASSHRSQGAKSLQPQHF
TGTGCCAGCAGCCACAGATCACAGGGGGCGAAGAGTCTTCAGCCCCAGCATTTT
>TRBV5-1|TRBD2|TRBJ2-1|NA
CASSPRTSGTYHNEQFF
TGCGCCAGCAGCCCCAGGACTAGCGGGACGTACCACAATGAGCAGTTCTTC
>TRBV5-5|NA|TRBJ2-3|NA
CASSQGGGVGSADTQYF
TGTGCCAGCAGCCAGGGGGGAGGGGTCGGGAGCGCAGATACGCAGTATTTT
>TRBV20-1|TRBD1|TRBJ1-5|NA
CSARARDRGIVNQPQHF
TGCAGTGCTCGAGCTAGGGACAGGGGAATCGTCAATCAGCCCCAGCATTTT
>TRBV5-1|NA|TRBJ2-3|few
CASSLEGRARLGLTDTQYF
TGCGCCAGCAGCTTGGAAGGTAGGGCAAGACTGGGACTCACAGATACGCAGTATTTT
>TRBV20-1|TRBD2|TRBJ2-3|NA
CSASGGANTQYF
TGCAGTGCTAGCGGGGGGGCGAATACGCAGTATTTT
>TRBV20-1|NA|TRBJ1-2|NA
CSARDPGTNYGYTF
TGCAGTGCTAGAGATCCCGGCACTAACTATGGCTACACCTTC
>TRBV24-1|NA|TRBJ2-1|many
CATSDLRRGEQFF
TGTGCCACCAGTGATTTGCGGAGAGGGGAGCAGTTCTTC
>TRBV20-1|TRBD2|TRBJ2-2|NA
CSAMLVAGVTGELFF
TGCAGTGCTATGTTGGTAGCGGGAGTTACCGGGGAGCTGTTTTTT
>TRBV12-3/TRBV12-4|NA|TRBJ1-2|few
CASSNGYYGYTF
TGTGCCAGCAGCAATGGATACTATGGCTACACCTTC
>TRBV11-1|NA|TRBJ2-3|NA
CASSGQYSSSTDTQYF
TGTGCCAGCAGCGGCCAGTATAGCTCTAGCACAGATACGCAGTATTTT
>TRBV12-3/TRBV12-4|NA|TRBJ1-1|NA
CASSPWLGLEGRGTEAFF
TGTGCCAGCAGTCCTTGGCTGGGTCTGGAAGGGCGCGGCACTGAAGCTTTCTTT
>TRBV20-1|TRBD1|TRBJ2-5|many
CSARVQPRGETQYF
TGCAGTGCTAGAGTGCAGCCCAGGGGGGAGACCCAGTACTTC
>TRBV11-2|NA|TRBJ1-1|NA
CASSPRTKNTEAFF
TGTGCCAGCAGCCCCCGGACAAAGAACACTGAAGCTTTCTTT
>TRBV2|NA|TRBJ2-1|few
CASRLEYNEQFF
TGTGCCAGCAGGTTGGAGTACAATGAGCAGTTCTTC
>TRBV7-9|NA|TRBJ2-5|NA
CASSIRGSQETQYF
TGTGCCAGCAGCATAAGAGGTAGCCAAGAGACCCAGTACTTC